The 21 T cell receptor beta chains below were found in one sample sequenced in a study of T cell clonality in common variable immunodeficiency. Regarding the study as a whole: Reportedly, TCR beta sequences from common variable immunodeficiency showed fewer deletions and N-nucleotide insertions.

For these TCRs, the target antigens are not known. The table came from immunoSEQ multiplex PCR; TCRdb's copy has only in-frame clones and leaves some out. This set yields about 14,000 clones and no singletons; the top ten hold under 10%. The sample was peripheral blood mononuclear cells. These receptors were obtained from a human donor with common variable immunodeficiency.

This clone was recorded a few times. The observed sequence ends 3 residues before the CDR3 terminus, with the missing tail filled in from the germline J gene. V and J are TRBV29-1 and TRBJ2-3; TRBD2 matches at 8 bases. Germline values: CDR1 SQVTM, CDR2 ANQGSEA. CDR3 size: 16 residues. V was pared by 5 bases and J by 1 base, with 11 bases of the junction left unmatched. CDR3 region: CSVSGVSGERTDTQYF. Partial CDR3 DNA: TGCAGCGTTTCAGGGGTTAGCGGGGAACGCACAGATACG.

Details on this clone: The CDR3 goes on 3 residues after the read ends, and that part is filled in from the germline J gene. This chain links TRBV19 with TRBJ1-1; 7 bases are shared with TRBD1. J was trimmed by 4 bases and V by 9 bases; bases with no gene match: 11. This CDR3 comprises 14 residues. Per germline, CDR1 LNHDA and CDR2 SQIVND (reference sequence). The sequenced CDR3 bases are TGTGCCAGCGCCGCAGGGGGGTATACCACTGAA. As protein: CASAAGGYTTE. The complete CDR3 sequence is CASAAGGYTTEAFF.

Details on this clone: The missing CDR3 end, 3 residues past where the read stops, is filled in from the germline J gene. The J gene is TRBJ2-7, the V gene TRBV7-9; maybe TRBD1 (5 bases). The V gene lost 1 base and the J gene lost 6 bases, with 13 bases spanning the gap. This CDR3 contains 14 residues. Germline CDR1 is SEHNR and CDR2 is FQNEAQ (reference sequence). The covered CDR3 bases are TGTGCCAGCAGCTTAGAGGGGCCCCTTGTCGAG. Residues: CASSLEGPLVE. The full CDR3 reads CASSLEGPLVEQYF.

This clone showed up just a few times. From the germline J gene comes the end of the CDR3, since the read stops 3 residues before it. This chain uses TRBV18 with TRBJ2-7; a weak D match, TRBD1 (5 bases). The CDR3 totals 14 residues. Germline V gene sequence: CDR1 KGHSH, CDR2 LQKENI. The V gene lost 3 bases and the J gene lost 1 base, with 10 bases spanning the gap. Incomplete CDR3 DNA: TGTGCCAGCTCACCCCCCCAGGGTTCCTACGAG. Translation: CASSPPQGSYE. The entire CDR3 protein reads CASSPPQGSYEQYF.

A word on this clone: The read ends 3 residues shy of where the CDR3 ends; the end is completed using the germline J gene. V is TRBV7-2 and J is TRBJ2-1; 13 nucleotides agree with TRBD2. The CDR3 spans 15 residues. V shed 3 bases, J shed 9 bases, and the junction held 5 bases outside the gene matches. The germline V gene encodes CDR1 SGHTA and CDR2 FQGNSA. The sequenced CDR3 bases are TGTGCCAGCAGCTTCGAACTAGCGGGGGGGAGTGAG. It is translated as CASSFELAGGSE. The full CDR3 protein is CASSFELAGGSEQFF.

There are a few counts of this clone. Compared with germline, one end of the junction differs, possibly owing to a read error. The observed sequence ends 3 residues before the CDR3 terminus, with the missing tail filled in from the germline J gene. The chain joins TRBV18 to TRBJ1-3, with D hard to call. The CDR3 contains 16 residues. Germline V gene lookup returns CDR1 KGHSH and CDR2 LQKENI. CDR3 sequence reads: CASTPAELYSGNTIYF. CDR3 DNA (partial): TGTGCCAGCACACCCGCAGAGTTGTACTCTGGAAACACC.

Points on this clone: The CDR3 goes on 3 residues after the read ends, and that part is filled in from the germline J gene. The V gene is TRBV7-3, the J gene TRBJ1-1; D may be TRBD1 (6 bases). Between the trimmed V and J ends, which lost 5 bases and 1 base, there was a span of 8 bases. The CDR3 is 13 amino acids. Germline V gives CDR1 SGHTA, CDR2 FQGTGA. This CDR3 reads CASSPRGNTEAFF. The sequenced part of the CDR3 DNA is TGTGCCAGCAGCCCCAGGGGGAACACTGAA.

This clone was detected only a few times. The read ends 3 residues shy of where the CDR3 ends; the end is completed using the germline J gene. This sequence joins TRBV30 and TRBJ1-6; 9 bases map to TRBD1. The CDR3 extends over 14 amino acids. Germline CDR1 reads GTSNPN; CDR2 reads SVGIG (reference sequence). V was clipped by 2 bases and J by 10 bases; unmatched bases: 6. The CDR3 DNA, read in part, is TGTGCCTGGAGTTTGGGACAGGGCTGGTCACCC. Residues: CAWSLGQGWSP. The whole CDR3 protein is CAWSLGQGWSPLHF. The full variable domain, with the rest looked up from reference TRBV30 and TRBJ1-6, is SQTIHQWPATLVQPVGSPLSLECTVEGTSNPNLYWYRQAAGRGLQLLFYSVGIGQISSEVPQNLSASRPQDRQFILSSKKLLLSDSGFYLCAWSLGQGWSPLHFGNGTRLTVT.

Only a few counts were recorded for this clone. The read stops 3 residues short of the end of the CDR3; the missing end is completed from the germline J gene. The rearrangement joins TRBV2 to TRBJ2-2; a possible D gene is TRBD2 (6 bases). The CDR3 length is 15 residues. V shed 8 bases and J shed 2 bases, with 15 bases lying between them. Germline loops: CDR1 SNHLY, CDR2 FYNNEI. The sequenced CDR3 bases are TGTGCCAGCTCGACCGGGACTCGCAACACCGGGGAG. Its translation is CASSTGTRNTGE. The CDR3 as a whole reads CASSTGTRNTGELFF.

The CDR3 region is CASSGQPLSYEQYF. Incomplete CDR3 DNA: TGTGCCAGCAGTGGGCAGCCCCTCTCCTACGAG. The gene calls are TRBV6-2 or TRBV6-3 and TRBJ2-7, with no clear D. The CDR3 is cut off 3 residues early in the read; its end comes from the germline J gene. CDR1 MNHEY and CDR2 SVGEGT come from the germline V gene. With 5 bases removed from V and 0 bases from J, the gap between germline ends came to 11 bases. There are 14 residues in the CDR3.

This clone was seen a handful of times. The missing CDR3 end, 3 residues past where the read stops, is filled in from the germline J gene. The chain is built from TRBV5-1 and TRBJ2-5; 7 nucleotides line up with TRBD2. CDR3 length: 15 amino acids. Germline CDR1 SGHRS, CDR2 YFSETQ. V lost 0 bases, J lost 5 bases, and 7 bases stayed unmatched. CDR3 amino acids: CASSLEPGRVETQYF. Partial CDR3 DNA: TGCGCCAGCAGCTTGGAGCCGGGGAGGGTTGAGACC.

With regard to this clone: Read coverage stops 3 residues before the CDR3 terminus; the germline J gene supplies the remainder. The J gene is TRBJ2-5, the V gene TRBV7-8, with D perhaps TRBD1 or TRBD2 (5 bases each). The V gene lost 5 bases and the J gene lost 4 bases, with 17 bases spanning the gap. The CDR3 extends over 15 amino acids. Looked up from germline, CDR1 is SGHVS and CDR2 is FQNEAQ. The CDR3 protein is CASSPRGVPPETQYF. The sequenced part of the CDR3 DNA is TGTGCCAGCAGCCCCCGAGGGGTACCCCCAGAGACC. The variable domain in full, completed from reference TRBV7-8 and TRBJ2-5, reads GAGVSQSPRYKVAKRGQDVALRCDPISGHVSLFWYQQALGQGPEFLTYFQNEAQLDKSGLPSDRFFAERPEGSVSTLKIQRTQQEDSAVYLCASSPRGVPPETQYFGPGTRLLVL.

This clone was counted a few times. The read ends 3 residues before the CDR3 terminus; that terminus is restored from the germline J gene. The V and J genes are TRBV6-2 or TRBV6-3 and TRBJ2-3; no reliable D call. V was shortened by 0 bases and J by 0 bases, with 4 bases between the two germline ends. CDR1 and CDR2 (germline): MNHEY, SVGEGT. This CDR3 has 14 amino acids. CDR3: CASSYSRSTDTQYF. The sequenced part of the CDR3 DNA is TGTGCCAGCAGTTACTCGAGGAGCACAGATACG.

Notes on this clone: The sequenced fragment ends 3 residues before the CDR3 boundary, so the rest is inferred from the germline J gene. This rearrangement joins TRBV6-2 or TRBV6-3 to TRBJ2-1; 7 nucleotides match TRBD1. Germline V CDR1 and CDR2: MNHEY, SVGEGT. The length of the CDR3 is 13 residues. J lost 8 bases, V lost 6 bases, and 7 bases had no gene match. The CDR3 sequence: CASRNHRGDEQFF. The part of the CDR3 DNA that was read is TGTGCCAGCAGAAATCACAGGGGCGATGAG.

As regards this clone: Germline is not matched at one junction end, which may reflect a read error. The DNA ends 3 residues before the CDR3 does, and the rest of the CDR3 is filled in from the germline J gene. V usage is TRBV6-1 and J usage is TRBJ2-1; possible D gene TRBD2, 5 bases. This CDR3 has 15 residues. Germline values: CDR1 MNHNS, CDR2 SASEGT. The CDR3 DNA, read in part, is TGTGCCAGCAGCGAAGGACTCAGAGGATACAATGAG. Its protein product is CASSEGLRGYNE. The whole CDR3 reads CASSEGLRGYNEQFF.

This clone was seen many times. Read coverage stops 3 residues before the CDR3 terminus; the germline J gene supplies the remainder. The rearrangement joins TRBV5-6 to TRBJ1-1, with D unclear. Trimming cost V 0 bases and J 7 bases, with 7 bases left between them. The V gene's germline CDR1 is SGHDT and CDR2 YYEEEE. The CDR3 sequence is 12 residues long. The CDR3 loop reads CASSLANGEAFF. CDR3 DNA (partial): TGTGCCAGCAGCTTGGCCAACGGTGAA.

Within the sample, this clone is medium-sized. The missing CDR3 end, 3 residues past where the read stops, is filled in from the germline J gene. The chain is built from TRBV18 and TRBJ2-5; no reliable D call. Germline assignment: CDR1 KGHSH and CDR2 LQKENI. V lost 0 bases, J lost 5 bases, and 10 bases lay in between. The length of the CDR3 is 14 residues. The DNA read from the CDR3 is TGTGCCAGCTCACCACCAGAGAAACGGGAGACC. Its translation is CASSPPEKRET. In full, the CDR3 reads CASSPPEKRETQYF.

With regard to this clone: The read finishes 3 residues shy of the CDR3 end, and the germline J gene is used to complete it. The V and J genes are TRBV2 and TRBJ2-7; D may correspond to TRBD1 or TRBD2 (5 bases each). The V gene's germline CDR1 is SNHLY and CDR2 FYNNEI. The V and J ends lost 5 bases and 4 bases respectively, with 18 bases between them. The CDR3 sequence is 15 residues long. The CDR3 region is CASSWVPAREYEQYF. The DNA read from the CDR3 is TGTGCCAGCAGTTGGGTCCCGGCCAGGGAGTACGAG.

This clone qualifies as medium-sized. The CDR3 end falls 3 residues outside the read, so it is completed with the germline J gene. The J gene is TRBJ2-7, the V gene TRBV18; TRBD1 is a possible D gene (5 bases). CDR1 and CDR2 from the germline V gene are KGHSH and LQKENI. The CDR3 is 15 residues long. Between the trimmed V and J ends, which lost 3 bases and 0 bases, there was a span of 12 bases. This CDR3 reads CASSPVDKSSYEQYF. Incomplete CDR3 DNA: TGTGCCAGCTCACCCGTGGACAAGAGCTCCTACGAG. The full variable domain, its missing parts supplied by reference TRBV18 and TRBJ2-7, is NAGVMQNPRHLVRRRGQEARLRCSPMKGHSHVYWYRQLPEEGLKFMVYLQKENIIDESGMPKERFSAEFPKEGPSILRIQQVVRGDSAAYFCASSPVDKSSYEQYFGPGTRLTVT.

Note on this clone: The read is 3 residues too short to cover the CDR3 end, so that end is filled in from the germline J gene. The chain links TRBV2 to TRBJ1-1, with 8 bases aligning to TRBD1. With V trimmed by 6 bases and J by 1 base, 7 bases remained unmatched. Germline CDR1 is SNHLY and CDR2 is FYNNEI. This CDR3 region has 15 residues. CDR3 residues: CASRPTGVPNTEAFF. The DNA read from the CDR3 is TGTGCCAGCAGACCGACAGGGGTGCCGAACACTGAA.

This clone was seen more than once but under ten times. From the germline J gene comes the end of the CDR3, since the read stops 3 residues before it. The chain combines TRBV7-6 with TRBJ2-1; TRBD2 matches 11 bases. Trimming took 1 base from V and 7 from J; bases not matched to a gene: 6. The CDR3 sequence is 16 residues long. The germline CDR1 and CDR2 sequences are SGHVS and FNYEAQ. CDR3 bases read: TGTGCCAGCAGCTTAGTGGCTAGCGGGGGGTATAATGAG. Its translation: CASSLVASGGYNE. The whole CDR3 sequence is CASSLVASGGYNEQFF.